The 18 T cell receptor beta chains reported below all come from one sample, sequenced in a study of blood T cell repertoires in COVID-19. Data came from immunoSEQ multiplex PCR; TCRdb stores just in-frame clones and leaves some out. In the table there are about 330,000 clones, over 75% of which are singletons. Input material: peripheral blood. The receptors shown here come from a woman aged 50 to 60 with active or convalescent COVID-19.

V gene TRBV4-3 combines with J gene TRBJ1-1; D uncertain. CDR1 is LGHNA and CDR2 is YSLEER in the germline V gene. CDR3 size: 14 residues. V dropped 5 bases and J dropped 6 bases, with 16 bases sitting between them. In nucleotides, the CDR3 is TGCGCCAGCAGCTACGGGTCTCGAGAGGCTGAAGCTTTCTTT. Translating it yields CASSYGSREAEAFF.

V and J are TRBV7-6 and TRBJ2-5; TRBD1 matches at 10 bases. In germline, CDR1 is SGHVS, CDR2 FNYEAQ. Trimming took 6 bases from V and 2 from J; bases not matched to a gene: 6. CDR3 size: 15 residues. The CDR3 bases are TGTGCCAGCAGTCCCGGGACAGGGGTTCAAGAGACCCAGTACTTC. Its translation: CASSPGTGVQETQYF.

The V call is TRBV28, the J call TRBJ1-1; possible D gene TRBD1, 6 bases. Between the trimmed V and J ends, which lost 5 bases and 11 bases, there was a span of 12 bases. CDR1 MDHEN and CDR2 SYDVKM come from the germline V gene. This CDR3 spans 11 amino acids. The CDR3 reads CASSTQGEAFF. For the CDR3, the DNA is TGTGCCAGCAGTACACAGGGAGAGGCTTTCTTT.

The CDR3 bases are TGCGCCAGCAGTCGAGCCAGGGGATCCGGGGAGCTGTTTTTT. Amino acid sequence: CASSRARGSGELFF. V usage is TRBV4-3 and J usage is TRBJ2-2, with D possibly being TRBD1 (6 bases). The germline gives CDR1 LGHNA, CDR2 YSLEER. The CDR3 loop spans 14 amino acids. Trimming cost V 6 bases and J 6 bases, with 14 bases left between them.

V is TRBV30 and J is TRBJ2-2; no reliable D call. The length of the CDR3 is 13 residues. The V and J ends lost 0 bases and 8 bases respectively, with 10 bases between them. In germline, CDR1 is GTSNPN, CDR2 SVGIG (reference sequence). This chain's CDR3 is CAWSVLERGELFF. For the CDR3, the DNA is TGTGCCTGGAGTGTACTTGAGAGAGGGGAGCTGTTTTTT.

V and J are TRBV24-1 and TRBJ1-5; TRBD1 aligns across 8 bases. CDR3 length: 17 amino acids. Germline V gives CDR1 KGHDR, CDR2 SFDVKD. V dropped 4 bases and J dropped 4; count of bases not matched to a gene: 11. The CDR3 nucleotides read TGTGCCACCAGTGACGGGACAGGAGGCTCTCGGAATCAGCCCCAGCATTTT. Its translation: CATSDGTGGSRNQPQHF.

The gene calls are TRBV13 and TRBJ1-1; 7 bases match TRBD1. CDR1 and CDR2 from the germline V gene are PRHDT and FYEKMQ (reference sequence). The CDR3 has 13 residues. The V and J ends lost 3 bases and 5 bases, in that order; junction bases with no gene match: 3. The CDR3 here is CASSLFRGTEAFF. The CDR3 DNA follows: TGTGCCAGCAGCTTGTTCAGGGGGACTGAAGCTTTCTTT.

CDR3 DNA sequence: TGTGCCAGCAGCCACCGAGGAAGCACCGGGGAGCTGTTTTTT. It encodes CASSHRGSTGELFF. The chain carries TRBV14 and TRBJ2-2; D unresolved. The CDR3 sequence is 14 residues long. V was pared by 3 bases and J by 4 bases, with 9 bases between. Germline-derived CDR1 and CDR2 are SGHDN and FVKESK.

This chain uses TRBV29-1 with TRBJ1-1; 7 bases are a match to TRBD1. V lost 4 bases and J lost 11; bases outside the gene matches: 13. The CDR3 sequence is 13 residues long. Germline loops: CDR1 SQVTM, CDR2 ANQGSEA. The CDR3 protein is CSVVTGPELKAFF. Here the CDR3 DNA reads TGCAGCGTTGTGACAGGGCCGGAGTTAAAGGCTTTCTTT.

This clone was counted a few times. The chain combines TRBV13 with TRBJ1-1; D is possibly TRBD1 (5 bases). CDR1 is PRHDT, CDR2 FYEKMQ, per germline (reference sequence). The V and J ends lost 7 bases and 4 bases respectively, with 13 bases between them. The CDR3 sequence is 13 residues long. CDR3 amino acids: CASTHGGTTEAFF. As DNA, the CDR3 is TGTGCCAGCACCCACGGAGGGACCACTGAAGCTTTCTTT.

The rearrangement uses TRBV10-3 and TRBJ1-1; TRBD1 aligns across 11 bases. J was trimmed by 3 bases and V by 11 bases; bases with no gene match: 5. Germline V gives CDR1 ENHRY, CDR2 SYGVKD. The CDR3 contains 13 residues. In DNA form, the CDR3 reads TGTGCCGTTAGGGACAGGGGGGACACTGAAGCTTTCTTT. Protein sequence: CAVRDRGDTEAFF.

The V and J genes are TRBV10-3 and TRBJ2-3, with a possible D match to TRBD1 (6 bases). The germline gives CDR1 ENHRY, CDR2 SYGVKD. The V gene lost 2 bases and the J gene lost 1 base, with 13 bases spanning the gap. The CDR3 runs 16 residues. CDR3 sequence reads: CAISERSGGGTDTQYF. CDR3 nucleotide sequence: TGTGCCATCAGTGAGAGAAGTGGGGGCGGCACAGATACGCAGTATTTT.

J is TRBJ1-5 and V is TRBV19; D remains unclear. Germline assignment: CDR1 LNHDA and CDR2 SQIVND (reference sequence). Trimming stripped 7 bases from V and 5 bases from J, with 12 bases between. The CDR3 spans 13 residues. This CDR3 reads CASMEGRHQPQHF. The DNA for the CDR3 is TGTGCCAGTATGGAGGGTAGGCATCAGCCCCAGCATTTT.

In DNA, the CDR3 is TGTGCCAGCAGCGCCTCCGGGACAACCACCTACGAGCAGTACTTC. Translation: CASSASGTTTYEQYF. This rearrangement joins TRBV7-9 to TRBJ2-7; weak D call: TRBD1 (6 bases). The CDR3 sequence is 15 residues long. V dropped 5 bases and J dropped 2 bases, with 16 bases sitting between them. Germline V CDR1 and CDR2: SEHNR, FQNEAQ (reference sequence).

This clone was counted only a few times. The chain links TRBV28 to TRBJ1-2; 7 bases agree with TRBD1. After removal of 5 bases from V and 3 bases from J, the junction contained 3 bases not matched to a gene. This CDR3 is 13 amino acids long. CDR1 and CDR2 (germline): MDHEN, SYDVKM. The CDR3 here is CASSAGTDYGYTF. CDR3 nucleotide sequence: TGTGCCAGCAGTGCCGGGACAGACTATGGCTACACCTTC.

The rearrangement uses TRBV5-1 and TRBJ1-2; 9 bases fit TRBD1. Germline assignment: CDR1 SGHRS and CDR2 YFSETQ. The length of the CDR3 is 15 residues. Trimming removed 4 bases from V and 8 bases from J; junction bases left unmatched: 12. For the CDR3, the DNA is TGCGCCAGCAGCACCGGACAGGGGAGCGGGCAAGGCTACACCTTC. It translates to CASSTGQGSGQGYTF. Using reference TRBV5-1 and TRBJ1-2 for the parts outside the CDR3, the full variable domain is KAGVTQTPRYLIKTRGQQVTLSCSPISGHRSVSWYQQTPGQGLQFLFEYFSETQRNKGNFPGRFSGRQFSNSRSEMNVSTLELGDSALYLCASSTGQGSGQGYTFGSGTRLTVV.

This chain joins TRBV9 and TRBJ2-5, with TRBD2 as a possible D gene (6 bases). V lost 4 bases and J lost 6, with 19 bases in between. CDR1 is SGDLS, CDR2 YYNGEE, per germline. The CDR3 sequence is 15 residues long. Written as DNA, the CDR3 is TGTGCCAGCAGCCCCGTTACGGTCGGAGGGAAGACCCAGTACTTC. It is translated as CASSPVTVGGKTQYF.

This clone was detected a few times. The chain uses TRBV7-9 and TRBJ1-1, with D perhaps TRBD1 (6 bases). This CDR3 comprises 16 residues. The ends were cut back, 1 base at V and 5 bases at J, with 17 bases in the middle. Germline CDR1 and CDR2: SEHNR and FQNEAQ (reference sequence). CDR3: CASSLDRVGLRTEAFF. CDR3 nucleotides: TGTGCCAGCAGCTTAGACAGGGTCGGTCTAAGGACTGAAGCTTTCTTT.